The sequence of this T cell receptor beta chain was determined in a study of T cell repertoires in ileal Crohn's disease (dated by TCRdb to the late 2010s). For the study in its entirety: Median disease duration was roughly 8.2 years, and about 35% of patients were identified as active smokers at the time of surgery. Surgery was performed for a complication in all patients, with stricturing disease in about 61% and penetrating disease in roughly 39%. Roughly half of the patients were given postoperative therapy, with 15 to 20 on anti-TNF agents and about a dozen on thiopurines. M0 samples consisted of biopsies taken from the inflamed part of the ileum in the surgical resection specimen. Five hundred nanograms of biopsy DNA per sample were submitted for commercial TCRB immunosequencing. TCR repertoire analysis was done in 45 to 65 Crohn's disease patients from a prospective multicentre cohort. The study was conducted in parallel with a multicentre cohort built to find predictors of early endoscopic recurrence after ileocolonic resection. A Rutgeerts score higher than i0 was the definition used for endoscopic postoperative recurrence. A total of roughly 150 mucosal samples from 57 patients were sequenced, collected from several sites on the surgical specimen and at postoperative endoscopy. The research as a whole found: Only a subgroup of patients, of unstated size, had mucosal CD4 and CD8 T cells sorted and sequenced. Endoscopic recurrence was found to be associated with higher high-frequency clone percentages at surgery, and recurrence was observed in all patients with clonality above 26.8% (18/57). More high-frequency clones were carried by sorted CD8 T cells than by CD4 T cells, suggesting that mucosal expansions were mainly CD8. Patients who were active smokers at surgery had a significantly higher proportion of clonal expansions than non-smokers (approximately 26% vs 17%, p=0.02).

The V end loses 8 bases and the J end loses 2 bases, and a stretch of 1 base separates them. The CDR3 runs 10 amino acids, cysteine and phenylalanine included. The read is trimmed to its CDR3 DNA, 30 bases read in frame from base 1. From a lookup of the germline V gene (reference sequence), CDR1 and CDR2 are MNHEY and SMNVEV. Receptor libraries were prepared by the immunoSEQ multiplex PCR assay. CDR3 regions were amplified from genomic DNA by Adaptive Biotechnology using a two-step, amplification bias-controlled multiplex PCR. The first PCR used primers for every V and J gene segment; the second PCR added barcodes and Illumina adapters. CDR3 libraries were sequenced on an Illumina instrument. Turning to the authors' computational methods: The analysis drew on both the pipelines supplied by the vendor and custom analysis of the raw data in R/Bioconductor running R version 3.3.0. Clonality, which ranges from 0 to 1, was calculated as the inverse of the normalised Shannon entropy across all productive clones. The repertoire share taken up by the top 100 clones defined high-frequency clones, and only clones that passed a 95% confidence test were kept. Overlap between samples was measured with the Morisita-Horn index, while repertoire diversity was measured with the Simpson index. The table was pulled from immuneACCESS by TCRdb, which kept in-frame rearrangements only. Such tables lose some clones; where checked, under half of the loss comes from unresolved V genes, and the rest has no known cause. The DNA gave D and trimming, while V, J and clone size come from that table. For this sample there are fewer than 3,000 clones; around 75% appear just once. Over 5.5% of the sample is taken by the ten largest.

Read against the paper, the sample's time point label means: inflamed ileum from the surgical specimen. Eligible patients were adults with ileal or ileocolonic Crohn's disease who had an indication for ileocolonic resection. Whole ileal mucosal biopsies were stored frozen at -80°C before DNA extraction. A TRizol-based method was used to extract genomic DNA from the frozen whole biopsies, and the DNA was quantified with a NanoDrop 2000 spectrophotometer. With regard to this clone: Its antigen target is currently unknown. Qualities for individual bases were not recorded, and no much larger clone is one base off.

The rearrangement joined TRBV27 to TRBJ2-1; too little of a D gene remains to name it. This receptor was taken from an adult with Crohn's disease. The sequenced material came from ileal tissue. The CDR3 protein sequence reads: CASPYNEQFF. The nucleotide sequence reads TGTGCCAGCCCCTACAATGAGCAGTTCTTC.